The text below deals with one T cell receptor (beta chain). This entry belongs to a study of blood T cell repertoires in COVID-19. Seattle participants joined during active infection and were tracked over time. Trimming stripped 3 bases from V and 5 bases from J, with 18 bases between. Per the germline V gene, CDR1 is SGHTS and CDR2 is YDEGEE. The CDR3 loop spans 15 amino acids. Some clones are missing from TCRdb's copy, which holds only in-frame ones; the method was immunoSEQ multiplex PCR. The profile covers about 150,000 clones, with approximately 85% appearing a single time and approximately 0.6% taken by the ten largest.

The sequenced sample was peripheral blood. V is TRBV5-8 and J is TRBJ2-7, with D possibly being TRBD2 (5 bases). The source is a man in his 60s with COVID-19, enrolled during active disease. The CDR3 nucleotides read TGTGCCAGCAGCTCCGGAGGAACAGCTGTAGACGAGCAGTACTTC. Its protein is CASSSGGTAVDEQYF. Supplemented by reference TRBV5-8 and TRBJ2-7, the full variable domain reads EAGVTQSPTHLIKTRGQQATLRCSPISGHTSVYWYQQALGLGLQFLLWYDEGEERNRGNFPPRFSGRQFPNYSSELNVNALELEDSALYLCASSSGGTAVDEQYFGPGTRLTVT.